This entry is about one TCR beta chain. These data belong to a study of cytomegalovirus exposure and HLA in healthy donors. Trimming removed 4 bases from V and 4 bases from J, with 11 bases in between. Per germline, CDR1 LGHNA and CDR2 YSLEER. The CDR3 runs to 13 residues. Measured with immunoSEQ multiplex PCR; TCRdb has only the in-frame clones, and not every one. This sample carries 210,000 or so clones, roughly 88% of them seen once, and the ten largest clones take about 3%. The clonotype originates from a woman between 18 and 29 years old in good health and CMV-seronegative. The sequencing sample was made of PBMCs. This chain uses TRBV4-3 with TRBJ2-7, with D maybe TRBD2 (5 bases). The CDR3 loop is CASSRQDFYEQYF. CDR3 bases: TGCGCCAGCAGCCGCCAGGACTTTTACGAGCAGTACTTC.